These T cell receptor beta chains were read from a single sample in a study of shared clonotypes between healthy human individuals. The assay was immunoSEQ multiplex PCR, and TCRdb's table has in-frame clones only and misses some. The sample lists around 560,000 clones; roughly 95% were seen once. Material: naive CD8+ T cells sorted from blood. The receptors originated from a woman in her thirties in good health. Each CDR3 is given with its conserved first and last residue. Fields, in order: clone size, D gene, V gene, J gene, CDR3 protein, CDR3 DNA. The D gene is left open where the match is weak. Not every row has a clone size; where given, it reads once, few, many or a size class.

-	TRBD2	TRBV4-1	TRBJ2-1	CASSQVSGRADNEQFF	TGCGCCAGCAGCCAAGTAAGCGGGAGGGCCGACAATGAGCAGTTCTTC
-	-	TRBV28	TRBJ1-3	CASSLMRGADTIYF	TGTGCCAGCAGTTTAATGAGGGGCGCGGACACCATATATTTT
-	-	TRBV30	TRBJ2-7	CAWSVRKTYEQYF	TGTGCCTGGAGTGTACGGAAGACCTACGAGCAGTACTTC
-	-	TRBV5-5	TRBJ1-3	CASRPGISGNTIYF	TGTGCCAGCAGACCGGGGATCTCTGGAAACACCATATATTTT
-	-	TRBV5-4	TRBJ2-1	CASSQGNNEQFF	TGTGCCAGCAGCCAGGGGAACAATGAGCAGTTCTTC
-	TRBD1	TRBV29-1	TRBJ2-2	CSAPGQYTGELFF	TGCAGCGCTCCGGGACAGTACACCGGGGAGCTGTTTTTT
-	-	TRBV13	TRBJ2-1	CASSLVPGRGNEQFF	TGTGCCAGCAGCTTAGTTCCGGGAAGGGGGAATGAGCAGTTCTTC
-	-	TRBV7-9	TRBJ1-3	CASSSQRDTTFSGNTIYF	TGTGCCAGCAGCTCGCAGCGGGACACGACCTTCTCTGGAAACACCATATATTTT
-	TRBD1	TRBV25-1	TRBJ2-5	CASSESQSTGAYQETQYF	TGTGCCAGCAGTGAATCTCAATCGACAGGGGCGTACCAAGAGACCCAGTACTTC
-	TRBD2	TRBV10-3	TRBJ2-7	CAISGTSVPYEQYF	TGTGCCATCAGTGGGACTAGCGTACCCTACGAGCAGTACTTC
-	-	TRBV4-2	TRBJ2-7	CASSPGTLSYEQYF	TGTGCCAGCAGCCCCGGGACCCTCTCCTACGAGCAGTACTTC
-	-	TRBV6-6	TRBJ2-7	CASSYSGSYEQYF	TGTGCCAGCAGTTATTCGGGAAGTTACGAGCAGTACTTC
once	TRBD1	TRBV7-2	TRBJ1-1	CASSSSQGKAEAFF	TGTGCCAGCAGCTCGTCACAGGGGAAGGCTGAAGCTTTCTTT
once	-	TRBV9	TRBJ2-1	CASSVASSGGEQFF	TGTGCCAGCAGCGTAGCATCTTCTGGGGGTGAGCAGTTCTTC
-	TRBD1	TRBV6-5	TRBJ2-5	CASSFGTVGALDF	TGTGCCAGCAGTTTCGGGACAGTCGGGGCTTTAGACTTC
-	-	TRBV19	TRBJ2-1	CASATPGLYNEQFF	TGTGCCAGTGCGACCCCGGGGCTATACAATGAGCAGTTCTTC
-	-	TRBV4-1	TRBJ2-7	CASSQVDQNEQYF	TGCGCCAGCAGCCAAGTGGATCAAAACGAGCAGTACTTC
-	-	TRBV5-1	TRBJ1-5	CASSLGDGSNQPQHF	TGCGCCAGCAGCTTGGGGGATGGGAGCAATCAGCCCCAGCATTTT
-	-	TRBV6-6	TRBJ2-2	CASGEFGTGELFF	TGTGCCAGCGGAGAGTTCGGGACCGGGGAGCTGTTTTTT
once	-	TRBV9	TRBJ2-7	CASSVNDEQYF	TGTGCCAGCAGCGTAAACGACGAGCAGTACTTC
-	-	TRBV19	TRBJ1-5	CASSIRDRNQPQHF	TGTGCCAGTAGTATAAGGGACCGCAATCAGCCCCAGCATTTT
-	-	TRBV5-6	TRBJ1-1	CASSLAGRAFF	TGTGCCAGCAGTCTGGCCGGGCGAGCTTTCTTT
-	TRBD2	TRBV9	TRBJ2-3	CASSPGSGRAGTDTQYF	TGTGCCAGCAGCCCCGGGAGCGGGAGGGCGGGCACAGATACGCAGTATTTT
-	-	TRBV5-8	TRBJ1-1	CASSLAAENLNTEAFF	TGTGCCAGCAGCTTGGCCGCGGAGAACTTGAACACTGAAGCTTTCTTT
-	TRBD2	TRBV28	TRBJ2-3	CASSFGRFPKDTQYF	TGTGCCAGCAGTTTCGGGAGGTTCCCCAAGGATACGCAGTATTTT
-	TRBD1	TRBV14	TRBJ2-1	CASSLIWTGEYNEQFF	TGTGCCAGCAGCCTTATCTGGACAGGGGAATACAATGAGCAGTTCTTC
-	-	TRBV28	TRBJ1-2	CASRQPLDGYTF	TGTGCCAGCAGGCAACCCCTCGATGGCTACACCTTC
-	-	TRBV9	TRBJ2-7	CASSVTHTSYEQYF	TGTGCCAGCAGCGTGACACATACTTCCTACGAGCAGTACTTC
-	-	TRBV29-1	TRBJ2-1	CSAPGISSYNEQFF	TGCAGCGCCCCTGGGATTAGCTCCTACAATGAGCAGTTCTTC
-	TRBD1	TRBV27	TRBJ2-7	CASSLSIFRSEGDRTYEQYF	TGTGCCAGCAGTTTATCGATTTTCCGGAGCGAGGGGGACAGAACCTACGAGCAGTACTTC
-	-	TRBV7-9	TRBJ2-7	CASRFGSSYEQYF	TGTGCCAGCAGATTCGGGAGCTCCTACGAGCAGTACTTC
-	TRBD2	TRBV2	TRBJ2-1	CASSEYGGTGVWNEQFF	TGTGCCAGCAGTGAATACGGGGGGACGGGAGTGTGGAATGAGCAGTTCTTC
-	TRBD2	TRBV7-3	TRBJ2-1	CASSLGTNNEQFF	TGTGCCAGCAGCTTGGGGACTAACAATGAGCAGTTCTTC
-	TRBD1	TRBV6-5	TRBJ2-7	CASSYSADRVSYEQYF	TGTGCCAGCAGTTACTCTGCGGACAGGGTCAGCTACGAGCAGTACTTC
-	-	TRBV5-7	TRBJ1-1	CASSSRWNTEAFF	TGTGCCAGCAGCTCGAGATGGAACACTGAAGCTTTCTTT
-	-	TRBV27	TRBJ2-2	CASSGGTGELFF	TGTGCCAGCAGTGGCGGAACCGGGGAGCTGTTTTTT
-	TRBD1	TRBV7-9	TRBJ2-5	CASSTSFGQAQETQYF	TGTGCCAGCAGCACCTCTTTCGGACAGGCCCAAGAGACCCAGTACTTC
-	TRBD2	TRBV5-1	TRBJ2-7	CASSLVGGSSYEQYF	TGCGCCAGCAGCTTGGTCGGCGGGAGCTCCTACGAGCAGTACTTC